This TCR beta chain was identified during a study of T cells in Graves' hyperthyroidism and ophthalmopathy. Findings of the study overall: Appearing also in blood were most of the thyroid clonotypes expanded above 0.001.

This clonotype was counted ten times or more. Its antigen is undetermined. RNA transcripts provided the source from which TCR beta CDR3 regions were amplified. The TCR CDR3 first-round RT-PCR relied on the HTBI primer set. TCRdb passed the multiplex PCR reads through MiXCR, listing each CDR3 protein once. The repertoire has some 690,000 distinct CDR3 sequences, approximately 15% of them found once; the top ten carry about a sixth. Sequencing input: blood. The sequence was obtained from a middle-aged man with Graves' hyperthyroidism.

Written as DNA, the CDR3 is TGTGCCAGTAGTACCAACAGGGGGCGGGATCGGAACACTGAAGCTTTCTTT. Its translation is CASSTNRGRDRNTEAFF. This rearrangement joins TRBV19 to TRBJ1-1; 9 bases agree with TRBD1. With 4 bases clipped from V and 1 base from J, the junction kept 10 bases outside the gene matches. This CDR3 region has 17 residues. CDR1 is LNHDA and CDR2 is SQIVND in the germline V gene (reference sequence). Using reference TRBV19 and TRBJ1-1 for the parts outside the CDR3, the full variable domain is DGGITQSPKYLFRKEGQNVTLSCEQNLNHDAMYWYRQDPGQGLRLIYYSQIVNDFQKGDIAEGYSVSREKKESFPLTVTSAQKNPTAFYLCASSTNRGRDRNTEAFFGQGTRLTVV.